This is a list of T cell receptor beta chains from one sample in a study of tumor-infiltrating lymphocytes in primary liver carcinoma. One entry per CDR3 protein results from TCRdb running MiXCR on the multiplex PCR reads. The table records approximately 74,000 distinct CDR3 sequences, 65% to 75% of them present only once. The sample comprised liver tumor tissue from sampling region 4. All receptors come from a woman aged 55-69 years with primary liver carcinoma and hepatitis B virus infection. CDR3s include the opening cysteine and the closing phenylalanine or tryptophan. D genes are given only for firm matches. Part of the rows lack a size; the others show once, few, many or a class for expanded clones.

V	J	size	D	CDR3	DNA
TRBV11-1	TRBJ2-6	NA	NA	CASSFKGRFSGANVLTF	TGTGCAAGCAGCTTCAAGGGCAGGTTCTCTGGGGCCAACGTCCTGACCTTC
TRBV4-2	TRBJ2-2	NA	TRBD1	CASSSGTGAAGELFF	TGTGCCAGCAGCTCAGGGACAGGGGCAGCCGGGGAGCTGTTTTTT
TRBV9	TRBJ1-4	NA	TRBD1	CAISVQQGANEKLFF	TGTGCCATCAGCGTGCAACAGGGGGCTAATGAAAAACTGTTTTTT
TRBV11-2	TRBJ2-3	NA	NA	CTSGLAMGRRSTDTQYF	TGTACCAGTGGCTTAGCAATGGGGAGAAGGAGCACAGATACGCAGTATTTT
TRBV9	TRBJ1-1	many	NA	CASSVEGRMNTEAFF	TGTGCCAGCAGCGTAGAGGGACGGATGAACACTGAAGCTTTCTTT
TRBV18	TRBJ2-3	NA	NA	CASSPRTDTQYF	TGTGCCAGCTCACCACGGACAGATACGCAGTATTTT
TRBV2	TRBJ2-7	NA	TRBD2	CASSWTSGGPSSYEQYF	TGTGCCAGCAGTTGGACTAGCGGAGGGCCTAGCTCCTACGAGCAGTACTTC
TRBV30	TRBJ1-2	many	NA	CAWSAGGNYGYTF	TGTGCCTGGAGTGCGGGGGGCAACTATGGCTACACCTTC
TRBV27	TRBJ2-3	NA	NA	CASNAYGSTDTQYF	TGTGCCAGCAACGCCTATGGAAGCACAGATACGCAGTATTTT
TRBV5-4	TRBJ2-1	NA	TRBD2	CAIILGGLATDEQFF	TGTGCCATCATCTTGGGTGGACTAGCGACCGATGAGCAGTTCTTC
TRBV2	TRBJ2-7	NA	TRBD2	CASTEAGLGSSEQYF	TGTGCCAGCACTGAGGCGGGACTAGGATCGAGCGAGCAGTACTTC
TRBV6-2/TRBV6-3	TRBJ2-5	NA	NA	CARSYVTPQETQYF	TGTGCCAGAAGTTACGTCACCCCCCAAGAGACCCAGTACTTC
TRBV11-2	TRBJ1-3	NA	TRBD1	CASSSTGEEGDSVYF	TGTGCCAGCAGCTCGACAGGGGAGGAGGGAGACTCCGTATATTTT
TRBV6-6	TRBJ1-3	many	TRBD1	CASSQGQAVNTIYF	TGTGCCAGCAGTCAGGGACAGGCGGTCAACACCATATATTTT
TRBV6-4	TRBJ2-3	NA	NA	CASSAGVSSIDTQYF	TGTGCCAGCAGTGCTGGTGTTTCCAGCATAGACACGCAGTATTTT
TRBV11-1	TRBJ2-7	NA	TRBD1	CASSPGQASNVQYF	TGTGCCAGTAGCCCAGGACAGGCCAGTAACGTGCAGTACTTC
TRBV7-2	TRBJ1-5	few	NA	CASSSGLSNQPQHF	TGTGCCAGCAGCTCGGGACTTAGCAATCAGCCCCAGCATTTT
TRBV12-3/TRBV12-4	TRBJ1-2	many	NA	CASSSRAVLVSHGYTF	TGTGCCAGCAGTTCGAGAGCAGTCCTCGTTTCTCATGGCTACACCTTC
TRBV29-1	TRBJ2-2	NA	NA	CRVEGSSRTGELFF	TGCAGAGTTGAAGGGAGTAGCCGGACCGGGGAGCTCTTTTTT
TRBV5-1	TRBJ2-7	NA	NA	CANSLEAGRYEQYF	TGCGCCAACAGTTTGGAAGCGGGTCGCTACGAGCAGTACTTC
TRBV7-8	TRBJ2-3	NA	TRBD1	CTSGPPGTGVPDTQYF	TGTACCAGCGGCCCACCCGGGACAGGGGTTCCAGATACGCAGTATTTT
TRBV11-2	TRBJ2-1	NA	TRBD2	CGSRQTSGVSNKQFF	TGTGGCAGCAGGCAGACTAGCGGGGTTTCCAATAAGCAGTTCTTC
TRBV18	TRBJ2-3	NA	NA	CASSPWSSTDTQYF	TGTGCCAGCTCACCATGGAGCTCGACAGATACGCAGTATTTT
TRBV11-1	TRBJ1-1	medium-sized	NA	CASSLGRGQNEAFF	TGTGCCAGCAGCTTAGGACGAGGACAGAACGAAGCTTTCTTT
TRBV12-3/TRBV12-4	TRBJ1-1	NA	NA	CAPPEADMNTEAFF	TGTGCCCCACCCGAGGCAGATATGAACACTGAAGCTTTCTTT
TRBV20-1	TRBJ2-2	NA	NA	CSAWDTGELFF	TGCAGTGCTTGGGACACCGGGGAGCTGTTTTTT
TRBV28	TRBJ2-5	NA	NA	CASYPGHSQGETQYF	TGTGCCAGCTACCCGGGACATTCCCAGGGAGAGACCCAGTACTTC
TRBV19	TRBJ1-3	NA	NA	CASSPWTVSGNNIYF	TGTGCCAGTAGTCCCTGGACAGTCTCTGGAAACAACATATATTTT
TRBV6-1	TRBJ2-7	NA	TRBD2	CASNELAGAGYGQYF	TGTGCCAGCAATGAGTTAGCGGGAGCTGGGTACGGGCAGTACTTC
TRBV11-3	TRBJ2-5	NA	TRBD2	CASSSTAAGGFDTQYF	TGTGCCAGCAGCTCGACCGCGGCGGGAGGGTTCGATACCCAGTACTTC